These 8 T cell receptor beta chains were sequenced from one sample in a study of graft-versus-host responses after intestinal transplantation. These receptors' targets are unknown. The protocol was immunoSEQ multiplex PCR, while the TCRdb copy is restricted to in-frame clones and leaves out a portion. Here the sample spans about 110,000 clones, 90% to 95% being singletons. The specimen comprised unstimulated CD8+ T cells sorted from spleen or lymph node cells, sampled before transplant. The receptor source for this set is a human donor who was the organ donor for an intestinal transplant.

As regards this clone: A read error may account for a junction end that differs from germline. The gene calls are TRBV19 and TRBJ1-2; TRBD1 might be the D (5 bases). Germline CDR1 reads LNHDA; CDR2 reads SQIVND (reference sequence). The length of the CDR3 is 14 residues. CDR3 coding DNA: TGTGCCAGTAGTATAGCCCCAGGGTACTACGGCTACACCTTC. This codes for CASSIAPGYYGYTF.

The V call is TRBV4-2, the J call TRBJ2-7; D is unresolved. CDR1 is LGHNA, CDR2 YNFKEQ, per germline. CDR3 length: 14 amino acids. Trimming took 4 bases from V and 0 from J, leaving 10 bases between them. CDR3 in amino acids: CASSPGVASYEQYF. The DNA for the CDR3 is TGTGCCAGCAGCCCAGGTGTAGCCTCCTACGAGCAGTACTTC.

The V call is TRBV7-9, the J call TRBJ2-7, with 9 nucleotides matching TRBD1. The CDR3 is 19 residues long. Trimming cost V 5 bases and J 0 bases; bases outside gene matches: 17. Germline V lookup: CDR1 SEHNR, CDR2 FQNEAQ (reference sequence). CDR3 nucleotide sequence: TGTGCCAGCAGCCCTCCGGGGACAGGGCCAGCGGGCCACTCCTACGAGCAGTACTTC. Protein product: CASSPPGTGPAGHSYEQYF.

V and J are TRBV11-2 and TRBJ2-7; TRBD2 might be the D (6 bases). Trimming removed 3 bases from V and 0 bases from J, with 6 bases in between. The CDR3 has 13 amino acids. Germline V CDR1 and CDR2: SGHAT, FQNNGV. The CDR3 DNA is TGTGCCAGCAGCTTGACTAGCTCCTACGAGCAGTACTTC. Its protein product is CASSLTSSYEQYF.

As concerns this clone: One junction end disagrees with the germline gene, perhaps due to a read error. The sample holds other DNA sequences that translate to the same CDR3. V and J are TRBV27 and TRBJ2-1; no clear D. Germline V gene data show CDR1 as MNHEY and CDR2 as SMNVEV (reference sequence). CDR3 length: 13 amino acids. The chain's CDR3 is CASSSLGVNEQFF. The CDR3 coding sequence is TGTGCTAGCAGTTCTCTCGGCGTCAATGAGCAGTTCTTC.

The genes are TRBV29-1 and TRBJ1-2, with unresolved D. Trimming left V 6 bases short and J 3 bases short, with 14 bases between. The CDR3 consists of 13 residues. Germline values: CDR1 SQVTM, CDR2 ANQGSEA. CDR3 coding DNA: TGCAGCGTCTATGACGGTGTGCACTATGGCTACACCTTC. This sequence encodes CSVYDGVHYGYTF.

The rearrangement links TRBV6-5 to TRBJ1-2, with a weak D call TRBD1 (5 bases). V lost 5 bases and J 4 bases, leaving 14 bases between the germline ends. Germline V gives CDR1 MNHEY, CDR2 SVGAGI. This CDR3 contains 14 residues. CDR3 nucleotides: TGTGCCAGCAGTGCGGGGGGAGCAGGCTATGGCTACACCTTC. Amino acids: CASSAGGAGYGYTF.

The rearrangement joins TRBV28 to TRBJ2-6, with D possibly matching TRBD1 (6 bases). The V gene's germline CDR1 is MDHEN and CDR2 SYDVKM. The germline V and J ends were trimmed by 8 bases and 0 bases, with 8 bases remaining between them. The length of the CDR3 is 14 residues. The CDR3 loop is CASGQISGANVLTF. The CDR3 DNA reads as TGTGCCAGCGGACAGATCTCTGGGGCCAACGTCCTGACTTTC.